This TCR beta chain originates from a study of blood T cell repertoires in COVID-19. For the study at large: Samples of COVID-19 (acute and convalescent) were obtained from the United States, Italy and Spain. T cells, B-cell-depleted T cells, or PBMCs supplied cDNA or gDNA.

Trimming stripped 1 base from V and 4 bases from J, with 5 bases between. From germline, CDR1 is SNHLY and CDR2 FYNNEI. The CDR3 loop spans 13 amino acids. In the original processing: Amplifying reference gene primers gave estimates of nucleated cell counts. Clones were read by immunoSEQ multiplex PCR, and TCRdb kept only the in-frame ones, dropping some. V and J calls and clone size are given by that table; D and trimming were obtained from the DNA. The sample has around 300,000 clones, more than 75% seen once. The chain links TRBV2 to TRBJ1-5, with D tentatively TRBD1 (5 bases). This receptor was obtained from a man aged 45-60 years with active or convalescent COVID-19. Sequences were obtained from peripheral blood. CDR3 bases: TGTGCCAGCAGTGAAGAGGGGAATCAGCCCCAGCATTTT. This gives the protein CASSEEGNQPQHF.